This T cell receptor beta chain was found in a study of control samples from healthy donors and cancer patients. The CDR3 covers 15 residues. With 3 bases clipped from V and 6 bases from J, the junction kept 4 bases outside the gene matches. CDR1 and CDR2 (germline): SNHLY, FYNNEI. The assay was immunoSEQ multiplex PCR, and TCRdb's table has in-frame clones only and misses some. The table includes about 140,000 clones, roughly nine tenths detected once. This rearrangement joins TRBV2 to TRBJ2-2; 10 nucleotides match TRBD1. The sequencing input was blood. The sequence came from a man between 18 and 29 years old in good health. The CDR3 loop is CASSEGQGWSGELFF. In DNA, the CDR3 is TGTGCCAGCAGTGAGGGACAGGGGTGGTCCGGGGAGCTGTTTTTT.